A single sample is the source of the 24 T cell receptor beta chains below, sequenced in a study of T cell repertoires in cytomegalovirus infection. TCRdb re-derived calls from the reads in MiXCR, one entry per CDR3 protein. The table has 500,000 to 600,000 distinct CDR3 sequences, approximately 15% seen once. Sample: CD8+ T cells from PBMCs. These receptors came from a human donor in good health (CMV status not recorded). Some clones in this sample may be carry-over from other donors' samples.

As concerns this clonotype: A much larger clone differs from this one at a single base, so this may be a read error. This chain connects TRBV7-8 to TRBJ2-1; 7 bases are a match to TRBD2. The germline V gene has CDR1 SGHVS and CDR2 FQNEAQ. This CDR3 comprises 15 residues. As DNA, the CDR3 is TGTGCCAGCAACTTAGCGACTAGCCCCTACAATGAGCAGTTCTTC. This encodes CASNLATSPYNEQFF.

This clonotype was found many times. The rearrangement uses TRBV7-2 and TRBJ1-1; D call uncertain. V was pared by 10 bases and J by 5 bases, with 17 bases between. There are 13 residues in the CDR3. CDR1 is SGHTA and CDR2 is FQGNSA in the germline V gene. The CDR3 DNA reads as TGTGCCACCATAGGTGTTGTGGAAACTGAAGCTTTCTTT. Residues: CATIGVVETEAFF.

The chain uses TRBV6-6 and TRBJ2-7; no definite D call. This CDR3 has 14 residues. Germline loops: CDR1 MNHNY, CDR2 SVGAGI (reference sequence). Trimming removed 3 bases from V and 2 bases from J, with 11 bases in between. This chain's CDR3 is CASSYGELTYEQYF. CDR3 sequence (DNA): TGTGCCAGCAGTTATGGGGAATTGACCTACGAGCAGTACTTC.

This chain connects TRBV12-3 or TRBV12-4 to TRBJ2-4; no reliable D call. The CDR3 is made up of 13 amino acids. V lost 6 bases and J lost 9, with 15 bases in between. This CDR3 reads CASSPDPASIQYF. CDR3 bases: TGTGCCAGCAGCCCCGACCCGGCGAGCATTCAGTACTTC.

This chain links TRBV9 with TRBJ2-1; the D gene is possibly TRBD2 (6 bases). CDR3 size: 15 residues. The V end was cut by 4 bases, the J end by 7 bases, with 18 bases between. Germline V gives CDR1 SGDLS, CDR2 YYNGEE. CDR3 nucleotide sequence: TGTGCCAGCAGCCCCAGCGGATCAGGGAGGAATGAGCAGTTCTTC. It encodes CASSPSGSGRNEQFF.

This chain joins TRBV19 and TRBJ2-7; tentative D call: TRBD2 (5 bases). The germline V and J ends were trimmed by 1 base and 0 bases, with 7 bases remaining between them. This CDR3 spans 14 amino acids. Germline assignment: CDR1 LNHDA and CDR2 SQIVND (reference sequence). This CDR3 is CASSIAGFSYEQYF. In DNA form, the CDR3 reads TGTGCCAGTAGTATAGCGGGATTCTCCTACGAGCAGTACTTC. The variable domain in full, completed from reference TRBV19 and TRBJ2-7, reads DGGITQSPKYLFRKEGQNVTLSCEQNLNHDAMYWYRQDPGQGLRLIYYSQIVNDFQKGDIAEGYSVSREKKESFPLTVTSAQKNPTAFYLCASSIAGFSYEQYFGPGTRLTVT.

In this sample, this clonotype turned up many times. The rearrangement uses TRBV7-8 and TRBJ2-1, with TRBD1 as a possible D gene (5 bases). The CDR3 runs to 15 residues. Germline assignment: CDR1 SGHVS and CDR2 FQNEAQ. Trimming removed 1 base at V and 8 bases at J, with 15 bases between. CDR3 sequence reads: CASSLGGKGRHEQFF. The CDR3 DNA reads TGTGCCAGCAGCTTAGGTGGAAAGGGGCGCCATGAGCAGTTCTTC.

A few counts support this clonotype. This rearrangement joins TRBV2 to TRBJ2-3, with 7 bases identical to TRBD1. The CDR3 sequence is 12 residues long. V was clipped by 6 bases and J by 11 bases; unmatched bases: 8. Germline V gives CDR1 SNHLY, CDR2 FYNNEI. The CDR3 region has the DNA TGTGCCAGCAGGGCCGACAGGGAAGGGCAGTATTTT. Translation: CASRADREGQYF. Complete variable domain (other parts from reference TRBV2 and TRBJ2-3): EPEVTQTPSHQVTQMGQEVILRCVPISNHLYFYWYRQILGQKVEFLVSFYNNEISEKSEIFDDQFSVERPDGSNFTLKIRSTKLEDSAMYFCASRADREGQYFGPGTRLTVL.

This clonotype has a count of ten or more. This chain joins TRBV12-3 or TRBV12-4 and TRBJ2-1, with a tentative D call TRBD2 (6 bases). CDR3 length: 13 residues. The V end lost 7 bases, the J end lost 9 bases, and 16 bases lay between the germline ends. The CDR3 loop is CASKSGNGGEQFF. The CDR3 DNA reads TGTGCCAGCAAGTCGGGAAACGGGGGTGAGCAGTTCTTC.

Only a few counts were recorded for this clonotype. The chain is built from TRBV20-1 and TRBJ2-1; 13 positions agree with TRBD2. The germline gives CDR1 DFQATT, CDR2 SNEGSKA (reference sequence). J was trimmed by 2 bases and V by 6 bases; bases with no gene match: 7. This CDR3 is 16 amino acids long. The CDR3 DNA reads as TGCAGTGCCCGGACTAGCGGGAGTCTCCCCTACAATGAGCAGTTCTTC. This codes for CSARTSGSLPYNEQFF.

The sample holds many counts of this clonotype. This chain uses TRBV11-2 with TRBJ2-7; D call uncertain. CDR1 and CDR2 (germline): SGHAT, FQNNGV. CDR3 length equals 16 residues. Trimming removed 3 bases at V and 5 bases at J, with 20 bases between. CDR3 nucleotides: TGTGCCAGCAGCTTTGGTAGGCGAAGCGACGTAGACGAGCAGTACTTC. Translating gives CASSFGRRSDVDEQYF.

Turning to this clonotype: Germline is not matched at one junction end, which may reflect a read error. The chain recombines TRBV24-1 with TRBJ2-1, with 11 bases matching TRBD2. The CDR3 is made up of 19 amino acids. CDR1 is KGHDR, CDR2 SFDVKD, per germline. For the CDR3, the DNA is TGTGCCACCAGTGACCGAATAGCGGGAGGGTTGGGGACCTACAATGTGCAGTTCTTC. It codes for CATSDRIAGGLGTYNVQFF.

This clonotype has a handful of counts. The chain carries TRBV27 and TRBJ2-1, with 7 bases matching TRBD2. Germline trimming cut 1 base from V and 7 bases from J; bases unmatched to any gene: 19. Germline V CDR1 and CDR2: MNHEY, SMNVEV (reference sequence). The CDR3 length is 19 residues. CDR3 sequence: CASSLLPPRRAGVGNEQFF. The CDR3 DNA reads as TGTGCCAGCAGTTTATTGCCCCCCCGTAGGGCGGGAGTCGGTAATGAGCAGTTCTTC.

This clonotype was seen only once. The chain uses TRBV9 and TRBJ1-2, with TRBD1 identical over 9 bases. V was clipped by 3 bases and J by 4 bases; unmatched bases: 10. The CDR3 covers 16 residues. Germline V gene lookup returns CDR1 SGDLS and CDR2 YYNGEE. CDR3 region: CASSEERTGEGYGYTF. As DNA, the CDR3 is TGTGCCAGCAGCGAGGAGAGGACAGGGGAGGGCTATGGCTACACCTTC.

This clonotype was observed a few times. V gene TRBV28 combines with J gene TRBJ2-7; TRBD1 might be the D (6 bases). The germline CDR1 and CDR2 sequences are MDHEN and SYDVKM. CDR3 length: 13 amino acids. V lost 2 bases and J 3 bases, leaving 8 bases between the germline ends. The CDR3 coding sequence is TGTGCCAGCAGTTTAGCAGGGGTCTACGAGCAGTACTTC. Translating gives CASSLAGVYEQYF.

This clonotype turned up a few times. CDR3: CASSQEEGDGTGGSYEQYF. CDR3 DNA: TGTGCCAGCAGCCAAGAAGAGGGGGACGGGACAGGGGGTTCCTACGAGCAGTACTTC. The chain carries TRBV14 and TRBJ2-7, with 11 bases that match TRBD1. The V and J ends lost 0 bases and 1 base, in that order; junction bases with no gene match: 11. Germline-derived CDR1 and CDR2 are SGHDN and FVKESK. CDR3 length: 19 residues. Supplemented by reference TRBV14 and TRBJ2-7, the full variable domain reads EAGVTQFPSHSVIEKGQTVTLRCDPISGHDNLYWYRRVMGKEIKFLLHFVKESKQDESGMPNNRFLAERTGGTYSTLKVQPAELEDSGVYFCASSQEEGDGTGGSYEQYFGPGTRLTVT.

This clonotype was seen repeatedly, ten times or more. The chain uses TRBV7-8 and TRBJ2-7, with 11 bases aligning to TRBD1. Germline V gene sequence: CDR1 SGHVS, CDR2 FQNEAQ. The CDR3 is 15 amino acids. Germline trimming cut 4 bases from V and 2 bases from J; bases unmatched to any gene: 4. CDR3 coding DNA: TGTGCCAGCAGCTCCGGACAGGGGGCAACCTACGAGCAGTACTTC. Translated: CASSSGQGATYEQYF.

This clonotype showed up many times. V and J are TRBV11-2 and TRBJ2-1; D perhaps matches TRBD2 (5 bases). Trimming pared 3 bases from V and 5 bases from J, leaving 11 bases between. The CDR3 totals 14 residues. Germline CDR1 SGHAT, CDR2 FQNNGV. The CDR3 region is CASSFLDGDNEQFF. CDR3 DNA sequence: TGTGCCAGCAGCTTTCTGGACGGGGACAATGAGCAGTTCTTC.

CDR3: CSARDLGGSKDTQYF. CDR3 DNA sequence: TGCAGTGCTAGAGATTTGGGCGGGAGTAAAGATACGCAGTATTTT. V usage is TRBV20-1 and J usage is TRBJ2-3; 7 bases line up with TRBD2. Per germline, CDR1 DFQATT and CDR2 SNEGSKA (reference sequence). Germline trimming cut 0 bases from V and 5 bases from J; bases unmatched to any gene: 8. This CDR3 has 15 residues.

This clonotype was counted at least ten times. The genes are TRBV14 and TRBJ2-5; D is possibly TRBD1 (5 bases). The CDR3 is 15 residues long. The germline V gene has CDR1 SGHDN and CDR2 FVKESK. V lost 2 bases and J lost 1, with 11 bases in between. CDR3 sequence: CASSQQGYVQETQYF. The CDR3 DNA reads TGTGCCAGCAGCCAACAGGGCTATGTCCAAGAGACCCAGTACTTC.

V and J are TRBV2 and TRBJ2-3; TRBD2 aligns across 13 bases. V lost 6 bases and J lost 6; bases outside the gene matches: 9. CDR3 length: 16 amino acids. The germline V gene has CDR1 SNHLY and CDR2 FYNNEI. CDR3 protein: CASRGGLAGKADTQYF. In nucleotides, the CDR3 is TGTGCCAGCAGGGGGGGACTAGCGGGAAAGGCGGATACGCAGTATTTT.

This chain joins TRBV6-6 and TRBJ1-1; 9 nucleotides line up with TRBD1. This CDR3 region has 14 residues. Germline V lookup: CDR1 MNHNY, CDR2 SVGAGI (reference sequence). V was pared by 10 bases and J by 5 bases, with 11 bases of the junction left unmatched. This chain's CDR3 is CAIGDRGGSTEAFF. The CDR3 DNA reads TGTGCCATCGGTGACAGGGGGGGTAGTACTGAAGCTTTCTTT.

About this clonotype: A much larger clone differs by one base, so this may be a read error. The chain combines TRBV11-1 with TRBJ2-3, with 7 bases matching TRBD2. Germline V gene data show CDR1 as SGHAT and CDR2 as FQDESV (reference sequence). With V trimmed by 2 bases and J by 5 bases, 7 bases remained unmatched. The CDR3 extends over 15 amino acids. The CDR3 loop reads CASSLWTRTVDTQYF. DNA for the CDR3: TGTGCCAGCAGCTTATGGACTAGGACTGTAGATACGCAGTATTTT.

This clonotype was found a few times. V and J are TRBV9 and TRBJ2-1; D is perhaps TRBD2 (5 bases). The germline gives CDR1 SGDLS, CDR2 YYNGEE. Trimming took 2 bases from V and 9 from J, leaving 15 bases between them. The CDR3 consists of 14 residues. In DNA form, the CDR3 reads TGTGCCAGCAGCGTGGAACCGAGGGAGCCTGAGCAGTTCTTC. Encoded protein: CASSVEPREPEQFF.